Below are 32 T cell receptor beta chains sequenced from a single sample in a study of a mutant IDH1 vaccine in newly diagnosed glioma. The assay was immunoSEQ multiplex PCR, and TCRdb's table has in-frame clones only and misses some. The sample holds approximately 79,000 clones; around 83% are singletons and the top ten take around 0.77%. The sample's time point: week 23, last vaccination. A 20-mer mutant IDH1 peptide at 300 ug was injected subcutaneously with topical imiquimod. These receptors have no identified antigens. Sequences were derived from PBMCs, sampled from a glioma patient whose treatment included an IDH1 peptide vaccine. The receptors originated from a woman aged 45 to 65 with glioma.

The gene calls are TRBV11-2 and TRBJ1-4; tentatively, D is TRBD1 (5 bases). The ends were cut back, 4 bases at V and 12 bases at J, with 24 bases in the middle. The length of the CDR3 is 16 residues. Germline values: CDR1 SGHAT, CDR2 FQNNGV. The CDR3 sequence: CASSSRRQRWLSELFF. The CDR3 region has the DNA TGTGCCAGCAGCTCCCGGAGACAGAGGTGGTTATCGGAACTGTTTTTT.

This clone was picked up a small number of times. V and J are TRBV15 and TRBJ2-7; 7 nucleotides align to TRBD2. The CDR3 covers 15 residues. V lost 1 base, J lost 0 bases, and 3 bases stayed unmatched. CDR1 is LNHNV and CDR2 is YYDKDF in the germline V gene (reference sequence). This CDR3 reads CATSRVGGSSYEQYF. The CDR3 DNA reads TGTGCCACCAGCAGAGTTGGCGGGAGCTCCTACGAGCAGTACTTC.

The chain couples TRBV19 to TRBJ2-4, with TRBD1 matching over 9 bases. There are 13 residues in the CDR3. The germline V gene has CDR1 LNHDA and CDR2 SQIVND (reference sequence). V trimming: 8 bases; J trimming: 7 bases; junction bases outside the gene matches: 6. In DNA, the CDR3 is TGTGCCAGTTCCCGTGGACAGGGGAACATTCAGTACTTC. Translation: CASSRGQGNIQYF. Based on the CDR3 plus reference TRBV19 and TRBJ2-4, the full variable domain is DGGITQSPKYLFRKEGQNVTLSCEQNLNHDAMYWYRQDPGQGLRLIYYSQIVNDFQKGDIAEGYSVSREKKESFPLTVTSAQKNPTAFYLCASSRGQGNIQYFGAGTRLSVL.

V and J are TRBV27 and TRBJ1-5; D is unclear. V dropped 5 bases and J dropped 0 bases, with 2 bases sitting between them. The V gene's germline CDR1 is MNHEY and CDR2 SMNVEV (reference sequence). The CDR3 totals 12 residues. CDR3 amino acids: CASSHSNQPQHF. The CDR3, as DNA: TGTGCCAGCAGTCATAGCAATCAGCCCCAGCATTTT.

This clone occurred a few times. V usage is TRBV6-5 and J usage is TRBJ2-5, with D unclear. This CDR3 is 15 amino acids long. V shed 7 bases and J shed 5 bases, with 20 bases lying between them. The germline V gene encodes CDR1 MNHEY and CDR2 SVGAGI. CDR3 protein: CASNQGQTTAETQYF. CDR3 sequence (DNA): TGTGCCAGCAATCAAGGGCAAACCACGGCCGAGACCCAGTACTTC.

The chain couples TRBV10-3 to TRBJ1-6, with D hard to call. Germline V gene sequence: CDR1 ENHRY, CDR2 SYGVKD. CDR3 size: 14 residues. Trimming removed 3 bases at V and 7 bases at J, with 10 bases between. The CDR3 protein is CAISDAGRNSPLHF. For the CDR3, the DNA is TGTGCCATCAGTGATGCGGGCAGGAATTCACCCCTCCACTTT.

The rearrangement joins TRBV28 to TRBJ2-5; 12 bases fit TRBD2. The trim removed 5 bases at V and 5 bases at J, leaving 6 bases unmatched. Germline CDR1 MDHEN, CDR2 SYDVKM. CDR3 length: 15 amino acids. The CDR3 is CASSPLAGGPETQYF. In nucleotides, the CDR3 is TGTGCCAGCAGTCCGCTAGCGGGAGGGCCGGAGACCCAGTACTTC.

The chain combines TRBV6-5 with TRBJ2-7; TRBD2 matches at 13 bases. The germline V gene has CDR1 MNHEY and CDR2 SVGAGI. The junction had 3 bases not matched to a gene; V was cut back by 0 bases and J by 4 bases. The CDR3 is 16 amino acids. The CDR3, as DNA: TGTGCCAGCAGTTACTCCGGGACTAGCGGGACGTACGAGCAGTACTTC. Translating gives CASSYSGTSGTYEQYF.

The J gene is TRBJ2-7, the V gene TRBV4-2; 11 bases line up with TRBD2. In germline, CDR1 is LGHNA, CDR2 YNFKEQ. The CDR3 loop spans 15 amino acids. Unmatched junction bases numbered 5, after V lost 3 bases and J lost 4 bases. CDR3 region: CASSQPLAGGYEQYF. In nucleotides, the CDR3 is TGTGCCAGCAGCCAGCCTCTAGCGGGAGGTTACGAGCAGTACTTC.

The V call is TRBV10-1, the J call TRBJ1-1; D not certain. Trimming shortened V by 6 bases and J by 3 bases, and 11 bases separated the two germline ends. The germline V gene has CDR1 WNHNN and CDR2 SYGVQD (reference sequence). This CDR3 contains 13 residues. The CDR3 protein is CASSPGWDTEAFF. In DNA, the CDR3 is TGCGCCAGCAGCCCGGGGTGGGACACTGAAGCTTTCTTT.

V and J are TRBV28 and TRBJ2-7; 8 nucleotides match TRBD1. Germline CDR1 is MDHEN and CDR2 is SYDVKM. The trim removed 8 bases at V and 3 bases at J, leaving 3 bases unmatched. The CDR3 spans 12 residues. This CDR3 reads CASGTGSYEQYF. The CDR3 DNA sequence: TGTGCCAGCGGGACAGGAAGCTACGAGCAGTACTTC.

The rearrangement joins TRBV5-1 to TRBJ2-5, with D possibly TRBD2 on 5 matching bases. The germline CDR1 and CDR2 sequences are SGHRS and YFSETQ. Deletions cut 0 bases from V and 4 bases from J, with 10 bases between. The CDR3 consists of 14 residues. The CDR3 nucleotides are TGCGCCAGCAGCTTGGTGTCGGGATCAGAGACCCAGTACTTC. Encoded protein: CASSLVSGSETQYF.

This chain links TRBV19 with TRBJ1-5; a weak D match, TRBD1 (6 bases). Germline lookup yields CDR1 LNHDA and CDR2 SQIVND (reference sequence). With 6 bases removed from V and 4 bases from J, the gap between germline ends came to 13 bases. The CDR3 totals 14 residues. The DNA for the CDR3 is TGTGCCAGTAGCGTGACAGGCCGGAATCAGCCCCAGCATTTT. Protein sequence: CASSVTGRNQPQHF.

There are a few counts of this clone. The chain is built from TRBV4-1 and TRBJ1-1; 7 bases fit TRBD1. Trimming at V came to 4 bases and at J to 0 bases, leaving 8 bases not matched to a gene. The CDR3 has 16 amino acids. The germline gives CDR1 MGHRA, CDR2 YSYEKL. The DNA of the CDR3 is TGCGCCAGCAGCCCGACAGGGTACCAATTGAACACTGAAGCTTTCTTT. Translating gives CASSPTGYQLNTEAFF.

This clone was observed a handful of times. The chain combines TRBV5-4 with TRBJ2-7; 9 bases match TRBD1. Germline V gene data show CDR1 as SGHNT and CDR2 as YYREEE (reference sequence). This CDR3 region has 14 residues. V lost 4 bases and J lost 1; bases outside the gene matches: 3. CDR3 DNA sequence: TGTGCCAGCAGCCGACAGGGGGGTTCCTACGAGCAGTACTTC. It specifies CASSRQGGSYEQYF.

CDR3 amino acids: CASSVGTSGYNEQFF. The CDR3 coding sequence is TGTGCCAGCAGCGTAGGGACTAGCGGATACAATGAGCAGTTCTTC. The chain uses TRBV9 and TRBJ2-1, with 10 bases identical to TRBD2. The CDR3 runs 15 residues. CDR1 and CDR2 (germline): SGDLS, YYNGEE. J gave up 4 bases and V 0 bases, and 1 base lay outside the gene matches.

V usage is TRBV12-5 and J usage is TRBJ2-2; 8 bases map to TRBD1. CDR1 and CDR2 from the germline V gene are LGHNT and FRNRAP. J lost 4 bases, V lost 2 bases, and 6 bases had no gene match. CDR3 length equals 16 residues. CDR3 coding DNA: TGTGCTAGTGGTTTGACGGCAGGGGGCTTCACCGGGGAGCTGTTTTTT. This sequence encodes CASGLTAGGFTGELFF. The full variable domain, completed using reference TRBV12-5 and TRBJ2-2, is DARVTQTPRHKVTEMGQEVTMRCQPILGHNTVFWYRQTMMQGLELLAYFRNRAPLDDSGMPKDRFSAEMPDATLATLKIQPSEPRDSAVYFCASGLTAGGFTGELFFGEGSRLTVL.

The CDR3 protein is CASSLQYGTGPEKLFF. CDR3 sequence (DNA): TGTGCCAGCAGTTTACAGTATGGGACAGGGCCAGAAAAACTGTTTTTT. The V call is TRBV27, the J call TRBJ1-4; TRBD1 agrees at 9 bases. J lost 8 bases, V lost 2 bases, and 9 bases had no gene match. CDR1 and CDR2 from the germline V gene are MNHEY and SMNVEV (reference sequence). This CDR3 has 16 residues. Full variable domain (rest looked up from reference TRBV27 and TRBJ1-4): EAQVTQNPRYLITVTGKKLTVTCSQNMNHEYMSWYRQDPGLGLRQIYYSMNVEVTDKGDVPEGYKVSRKEKRNFPLILESPSPNQTSLYFCASSLQYGTGPEKLFFGSGTQLSVL.

The chain has TRBV9 and TRBJ1-4; a possible D gene is TRBD1 (6 bases). Trimming took 0 bases from V and 8 from J, leaving 14 bases between them. Looked up from germline, CDR1 is SGDLS and CDR2 is YYNGEE. The CDR3 spans 15 residues. The CDR3 DNA reads TGTGCCAGCAGCGTAGGCGACAGGACGGAGGAAAAACTGTTTTTT. It yields the protein CASSVGDRTEEKLFF.

This clone was observed a handful of times. The chain is built from TRBV9 and TRBJ2-5; TRBD2 agrees at 11 bases. Looked up from germline, CDR1 is SGDLS and CDR2 is YYNGEE. This CDR3 spans 15 amino acids. V trimming: 3 bases; J trimming: 5 bases; junction bases outside the gene matches: 6. This CDR3 is CASSGLAGGGETQYF. The CDR3, as DNA: TGTGCCAGCAGCGGTCTAGCGGGAGGCGGCGAGACCCAGTACTTC.

The V call is TRBV2, the J call TRBJ1-2; 8 bases line up with TRBD1. This CDR3 contains 16 residues. Germline CDR1 SNHLY, CDR2 FYNNEI. V lost 5 bases, J lost 14 bases, and 22 bases stayed unmatched. CDR3 protein: CASSTGVLTGAPARTF. The CDR3 nucleotides are TGTGCCAGCAGTACGGGAGTTCTGACAGGGGCCCCGGCGCGGACCTTC.

J is TRBJ2-2 and V is TRBV7-9; 8 bases agree with TRBD2. Germline V gives CDR1 SEHNR, CDR2 FQNEAQ (reference sequence). J gave up 1 base and V 0 bases, and 4 bases lay outside the gene matches. The CDR3 is made up of 17 amino acids. The CDR3 loop reads CASSLATAGENTGELFF. The CDR3 region has the DNA TGTGCCAGCAGCTTAGCTACAGCGGGAGAGAACACCGGGGAGCTGTTTTTT.

This chain joins TRBV27 and TRBJ2-1; 9 bases fit TRBD1. Germline CDR1 reads MNHEY; CDR2 reads SMNVEV (reference sequence). This CDR3 comprises 16 residues. V shed 1 base, J shed 4 bases, and the junction held 5 bases outside the gene matches. The CDR3 here is CASSLFGTGRYNEQFF. CDR3 coding DNA: TGTGCCAGCAGTTTATTCGGGACAGGGCGTTACAATGAGCAGTTCTTC.

This clone was observed a single time. The chain has TRBV12-5 and TRBJ1-5; D uncertain. The CDR3 is 13 amino acids. The ends were cut back, 7 bases at V and 1 base at J, with 8 bases in the middle. From germline, CDR1 is LGHNT and CDR2 FRNRAP. The DNA of the CDR3 is TGTGCTAGTGATTCCCGGAGCAATCAGCCCCAGCATTTT. Amino acids: CASDSRSNQPQHF.

This clone was seen only once. This chain joins TRBV19 and TRBJ2-1; D is perhaps TRBD1 (6 bases). This CDR3 spans 15 amino acids. Trimming removed 10 bases at V and 5 bases at J, with 21 bases between. Germline V gene sequence: CDR1 LNHDA, CDR2 SQIVND (reference sequence). The CDR3 region is CATQGLYSVHNEQFF. CDR3 bases: TGTGCCACTCAGGGGTTATATTCGGTTCACAATGAGCAGTTCTTC.

V and J are TRBV12-5 and TRBJ2-7; TRBD1 agrees at 11 bases. Germline loops: CDR1 LGHNT, CDR2 FRNRAP. The CDR3 totals 17 residues. Trimming took 2 bases from V and 3 from J; bases not matched to a gene: 9. The CDR3 protein is CASGLTRTGGSVYEQYF. The CDR3 DNA sequence: TGTGCTAGTGGTTTGACTCGGACAGGGGGCTCAGTCTACGAGCAGTACTTC. The full variable domain, its missing parts supplied by reference TRBV12-5 and TRBJ2-7, is DARVTQTPRHKVTEMGQEVTMRCQPILGHNTVFWYRQTMMQGLELLAYFRNRAPLDDSGMPKDRFSAEMPDATLATLKIQPSEPRDSAVYFCASGLTRTGGSVYEQYFGPGTRLTVT.

Turning to this clone: Mismatch with germline at one junction end may stem from a read error. The chain couples TRBV5-1 to TRBJ2-7; TRBD1 agrees at 10 bases. CDR3 length: 13 residues. Germline assignment: CDR1 SGHRS and CDR2 YFSETQ. CDR3 sequence reads: CASSLGFRQGAHF. The CDR3 coding sequence is TGCGCCAGCAGCTTGGGCTTTCGACAGGGGGCACACTTC.

The chain couples TRBV29-1 to TRBJ2-1; TRBD2 aligns across 13 bases. V shed 6 bases, J shed 0 bases, and the junction held 8 bases outside the gene matches. The CDR3 length is 17 residues. CDR1 is SQVTM and CDR2 is ANQGSEA in the germline V gene. The CDR3 DNA sequence: TGCAGCGTAACCGGGACTAGCGGGGCGAGCTCCTACAATGAGCAGTTCTTC. Translating gives CSVTGTSGASSYNEQFF.

CDR3 nucleotides: TGCGCCAGCAGCCAAAGGACTAGCAAAAACATTCAGTACTTC. Encoded protein: CASSQRTSKNIQYF. The rearrangement links TRBV4-1 to TRBJ2-4, with 7 bases identical to TRBD2. The CDR3 is made up of 14 amino acids. After removal of 2 bases from V and 3 bases from J, the junction contained 1 base not matched to a gene. The V gene's germline CDR1 is MGHRA and CDR2 YSYEKL.

J is TRBJ2-7 and V is TRBV7-9; 9 positions agree with TRBD2. The junction had 8 bases not matched to a gene; V was cut back by 0 bases and J by 5 bases. The CDR3 contains 16 residues. Germline values: CDR1 SEHNR, CDR2 FQNEAQ (reference sequence). CDR3 amino acids: CASSLASGSIGDEQYF. Written as DNA, the CDR3 is TGTGCCAGCAGCTTAGCTAGCGGGAGCATCGGCGACGAGCAGTACTTC.

This clone showed up just a few times. This CDR3 is CASSSRDRWNTEAFF. In DNA form, the CDR3 reads TGTGCCAGCAGCTCCAGGGACAGATGGAACACTGAAGCTTTCTTT. The V gene is TRBV7-8, the J gene TRBJ1-1; TRBD1 agrees at 7 bases. This CDR3 comprises 15 residues. J gave up 1 base and V 4 bases, and 6 bases lay outside the gene matches. The V gene's germline CDR1 is SGHVS and CDR2 FQNEAQ.

CDR3 coding DNA: TGTGCCAGTAGTATAGAGGCCCAAGGGCAGCCCCAGCATTTT. This encodes CASSIEAQGQPQHF. The chain is built from TRBV19 and TRBJ1-5, with no clear D. V gave up 0 bases and J gave up 7 bases, with 10 bases separating them. The CDR3 totals 14 residues. The germline V gene encodes CDR1 LNHDA and CDR2 SQIVND (reference sequence).